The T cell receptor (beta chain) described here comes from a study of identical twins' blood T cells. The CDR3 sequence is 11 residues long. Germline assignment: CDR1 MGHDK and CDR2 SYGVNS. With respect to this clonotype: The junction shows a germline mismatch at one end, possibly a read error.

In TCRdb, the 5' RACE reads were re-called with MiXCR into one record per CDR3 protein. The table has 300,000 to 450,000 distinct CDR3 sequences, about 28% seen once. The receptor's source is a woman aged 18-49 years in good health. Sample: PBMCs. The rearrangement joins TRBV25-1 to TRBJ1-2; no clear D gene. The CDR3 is CASSDGFGHTF. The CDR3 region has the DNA TGTGCCAGCAGTGACGGCTTTGGCCACACCTTC.